The T cell receptor beta chain under discussion was sequenced for a study of control samples from healthy donors and cancer patients. This clone was counted only a few times. Sequencing used immunoSEQ multiplex PCR; TCRdb keeps in-frame clones, though not all of them. The sample records around 180,000 clones, approximately 86% being singletons. The germline gives CDR1 KGHSH, CDR2 LQKENI. The CDR3 runs 11 residues. Trimming left V 6 bases short and J 8 bases short, with 10 bases between. This clonotype was sampled from a woman under 40 in good health. Sequencing used blood. The J gene is TRBJ1-2, the V gene TRBV18; TRBD1 is a possible D gene (5 bases). The CDR3 region has the DNA TGTGCCAGCTCCCGGGGGGAAGGCTACACCTTC. Translated, it gives CASSRGEGYTF.